The following is a T cell receptor (beta chain) sequence with its context. This clonotype occurred a few times. This receptor's antigen is unknown. No base qualities exist here, and no much larger clone lies one base off it. The sample is drawn from a study of naive and memory T cell subsets (dated by TCRdb to 2016 to 2017). Concerning the study at large: The study applied an open-source, UMI-based TCR alpha and beta sequencing pipeline to sorted naive and memory peripheral blood T cell subsets. The results of the functional CMV T cell responses matched the IgG serology results in every case. RNA was DNase-treated and reverse transcribed with TCR constant-region primers, mostly using SuperScript III. The investigation overall reported the following: Gini index rose and Shannon and inverse Simpson diversity fell from naive through CM, EM and EMRA in both CD4 and CD8 cells. After error correction, only a single occurrence was seen for over 95% of naive TCR sequences, so much steeper abundance distributions were produced than in memory subsets. The repertoire findings for the naive and memory subsets could not be validated against a ground truth, as none was available. A clonotype was defined as a single alpha or beta chain sequence rather than as a paired alpha/beta receptor. RNA-based TCR counts may be influenced by expression changes linked to T cell activation and differentiation. A power law was followed by TCR abundance, with an exponent that differed between naive and memory subsets but was consistent across the three individuals.

TCR alpha and beta chain libraries were amplified separately from the second PCR step onward. To determine each donor's CMV status, fresh PBMCs were stimulated overnight with CMV viral lysate, and IFNgamma production from CD4+ T cells was then assessed. Miltenyi beads were used first to positively select CD4 T cells, and CD8 T cells were then positively selected from the CD4-negative fraction. Cells were stained for CD3, CD4, CD8, CD45RA, CD27 and a live/dead dye and were sorted on a BD Aria II into four subsets based on CD45RA and CD27. Blood came from three healthy volunteers, each fractionated into CD4 and CD8 T cells and then into four differentiation subsets. Roughly 120 ml of peripheral blood was taken from each donor, and PBMC were separated by density-gradient centrifugation on Ficoll-Paque PLUS. The sorted cells were lysed in RLT buffer, after which RNA was extracted using a Qiagen RNeasy kit and kept at -80 degrees C.

The V and J ends are trimmed by 4 bases and 10 bases, leaving 17 bases between them. The CDR3 starts with the cysteine, ends with the phenylalanine, and has 13 residues. Only CDR3 DNA is held: 39 bases, read in frame from base 1. CDR1 and CDR2, per the germline V gene (reference sequence), are SGHNT and YYREEE. Preparation of the library involved UMI-ligation and nested PCR. To cover both TRBC1 and TRBC2, the beta constant-region primer consisted of an equimolar mix of two oligonucleotides. Four rounds of PCR, combining the SP2 primer with nested alpha and beta constant-region primers, were used to amplify the ligated cDNA. A single-stranded oligonucleotide containing the SP2 primer and a 12-nucleotide UMI was joined to the 3' end of the cDNA by T4 RNA ligase 1. Incubation of the ligation reaction was carried out at 16 degrees C for about 18-25 hours. PCR2 was typically run as a SYBR Green qPCR and stopped at a predetermined threshold to prevent over-amplification. Apart from the first purification, every purification step used Agencourt AMPure XP magnetic beads. Libraries were quantified by Qubit and checked on a TapeStation, where a main peak was expected near 650 bp. Pooled libraries were sequenced on an Illumina MiSeq using v2 2x251 paired-end kits, and typically roughly 1-2.1 million reads were obtained per sample. Each sample was pooled at 3.5 to 5 nM, and about 5-8% PhiX was included to help cluster recognition. The published analysis was carried out like this. V and J genes were assigned to Demultiplexor-processed FASTQ reads by Decombinator through tag matching, with a single base-pair mismatch being allowed. UMIs were used by Collapsinator to correct both sequencing errors and frequency errors arising from PCR heterogeneity. CDR3Translator translated TCRs and extracted CDR3s from the conserved cysteine to the FGXG phenylalanine, flagging non-productive sequences. Gini, Shannon entropy and inverse Simpson indices were calculated on repertoires that had been subsampled to equal numbers of UMI-defined TCRs. Clonotype abundance distributions were fitted to a power law by maximum likelihood within the linear range. For one naive CD8 sample, the pipeline and MIGEC produced similar UMI counts, unique TCR numbers and clonal distributions. Repertoires were searched for several thousand CMV-associated CDR3 sequences compiled from VDJdb and a published dataset. In TCRdb, the public reads were trimmed at Q25 with fastp and aligned with MiXCR, with productive beta chains retained. Rows are combined by CDR3 protein, so each entry shows the most common genes and DNA. The V and J calls were not made by the authors but by TCRdb's processing. In this sample the table shows 120,000 or so distinct CDR3 sequences, over 30% of which occur a single time. In total, the top ten clones hold approximately 0.88% of the sample.

The chain couples TRBV5-4 to TRBJ1-1; there is no confident call for the D gene. The sequence was collected from a human donor in good health. The sample taken for sequencing was central memory CD4+ T cells from blood. Sample cell subset or site, as interpreted from the label and publication: central memory, CD45RA- CD27+. The DNA is TGTGCCAGCAGCCATCCCCGAGCAGTCAGAGCTTTCTTT. Its protein reads: CASSHPRAVRAFF.